Reported below is one TCR beta chain. The sample belongs to a study of blood T cell repertoires in COVID-19. V shed 4 bases, J shed 8 bases, and the junction held 3 bases outside the gene matches. The CDR3 is 14 residues long. CDR1 is SGHDN and CDR2 is FVKESK in the germline V gene. Clones were sequenced by immunoSEQ multiplex PCR, and TCRdb holds only the in-frame ones, with some missing. Of 150,000 to 200,000 clones in the sample, roughly four fifths were seen once. The specimen sequenced was peripheral blood. The chain employs TRBV14 and TRBJ2-2, with 11 nucleotides matching TRBD2. The receptor was derived from a woman older than 75 with COVID-19, enrolled during active disease. DNA of the CDR3: TGTGCCAGCAGCCTACTAGCGGGAGCTGGGGAGCTGTTTTTT. Translation: CASSLLAGAGELFF.